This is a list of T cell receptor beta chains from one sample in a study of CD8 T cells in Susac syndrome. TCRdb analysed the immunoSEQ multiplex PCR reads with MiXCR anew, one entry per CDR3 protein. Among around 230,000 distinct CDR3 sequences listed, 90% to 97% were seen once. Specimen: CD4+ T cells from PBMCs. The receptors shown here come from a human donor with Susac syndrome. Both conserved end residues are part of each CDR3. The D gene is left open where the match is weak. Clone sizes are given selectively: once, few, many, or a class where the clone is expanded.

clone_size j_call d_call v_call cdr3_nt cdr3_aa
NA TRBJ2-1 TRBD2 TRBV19 TGTGCCAGTACTGGCGGGAGCTCCTACAATGAGCAGTTCTTC CASTGGSSYNEQFF
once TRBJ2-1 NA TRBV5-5 TGTGCCAGCAGCCCCGTGGTTGATGAGCAGTTCTTC CASSPVVDEQFF
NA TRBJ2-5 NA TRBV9 TGTGCCAGCAGCGTACAGGGTGGAGAGACCCAGTACTTC CASSVQGGETQYF
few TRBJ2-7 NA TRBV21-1 TGTGCCAGCTCTGGCGGGAGATCCTACGAGCAGTACTTC CASSGGRSYEQYF
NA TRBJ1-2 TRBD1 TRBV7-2 TGTGCCAGCAGCCCCGGACAGGCCAGCTACACCTTC CASSPGQASYTF
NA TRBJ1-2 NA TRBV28 TGTGCCAGCAGACCCCGTCAGGCAAACTATGGCTACACCTTC CASRPRQANYGYTF
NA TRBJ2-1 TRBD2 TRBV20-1 TGCAGTGGGGGAGGCGGCAGCGGGAGCAATGAGCAGTTCTTC CSGGGGSGSNEQFF
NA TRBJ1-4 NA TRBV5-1 TGCGCCAGCAGCACCAGGGACGGAAATGAAAAACTGTTTTTT CASSTRDGNEKLFF
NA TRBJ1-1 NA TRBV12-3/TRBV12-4 TGTGCCAGCAGTCCATCGGGAGGGGGTGGGTCGAACACTGAAGCTTTCTTT CASSPSGGGGSNTEAFF
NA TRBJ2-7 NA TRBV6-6 TGTGCCAGCAGCCAACCCCCTAAGTACGAGCAGTACTTC CASSQPPKYEQYF
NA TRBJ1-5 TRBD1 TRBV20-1 TGCAGTGCCCTTACAGGGGATAATCAGCCCCAGCATTTT CSALTGDNQPQHF
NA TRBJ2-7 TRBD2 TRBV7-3 TGTGCCAGCAGCCGGGGGACTAGTCACGAGCAGTACTTC CASSRGTSHEQYF
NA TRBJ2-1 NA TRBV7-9 TGTGCCAGCCGACCTAGCGATCCCTACAATGAGCAGTTCTTC CASRPSDPYNEQFF
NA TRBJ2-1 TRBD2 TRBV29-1 TGCAGCGCACCAAGGACTAGCGGGCACAATGAGCAGTTCTTC CSAPRTSGHNEQFF
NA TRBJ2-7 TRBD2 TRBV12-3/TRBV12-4 TGTGCCAGCGCTAGCGGAGACTACGAGCAGTACTTC CASASGDYEQYF
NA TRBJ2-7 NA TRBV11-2 TGTGCCAGCAGCTTTGGACTCTCCTACGAGCAGTACTTC CASSFGLSYEQYF
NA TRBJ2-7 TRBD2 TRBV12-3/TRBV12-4 TGTGCCAGCAGTTTCGCGGGAGGGTCGCAGTACTTC CASSFAGGSQYF
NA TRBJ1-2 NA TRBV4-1 TGCGCCAGCAGCCACATTGGGGGGAGTGGCTACACCTTC CASSHIGGSGYTF
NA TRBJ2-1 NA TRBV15 TGTGCCACCAGCAGAGTCGCGGGGAGTGAGCAGTTCTTC CATSRVAGSEQFF
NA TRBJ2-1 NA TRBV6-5 TGTGCCAGCAGTTACACTCCCCGGGGTGGGGACAATGAGCAGTTCTTC CASSYTPRGGDNEQFF
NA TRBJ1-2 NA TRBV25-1 TGTGCCAGCAGTGAATTGAGCTATGGCTACACCTTC CASSELSYGYTF
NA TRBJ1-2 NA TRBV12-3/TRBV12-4 TGTGCCAGCAGTTTAGCGCAGGGGAGATATGGCTACACCTTC CASSLAQGRYGYTF
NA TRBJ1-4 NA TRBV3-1 TGTGCCAGCAGCCAGCGGACAACGAATGAAAAACTGTTTTTT CASSQRTTNEKLFF
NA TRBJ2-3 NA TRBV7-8 TGTGCCAGCAGTCAAGGAGGCCCAGATACGCAGTATTTT CASSQGGPDTQYF
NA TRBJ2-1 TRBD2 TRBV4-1 TGCGCCAGCAGCCCCCCTAGGTGGCTAGCGGAAGCGCAGTTCTTC CASSPPRWLAEAQFF
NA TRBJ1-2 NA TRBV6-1 TGTGCCAGCAGTGAACAGAACTATGGCTACACCTTC CASSEQNYGYTF
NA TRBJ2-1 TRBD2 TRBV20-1 TGCAGTGCTAGTTGGACTAGCGGGACTAACAATGAGCAGTTCTTC CSASWTSGTNNEQFF